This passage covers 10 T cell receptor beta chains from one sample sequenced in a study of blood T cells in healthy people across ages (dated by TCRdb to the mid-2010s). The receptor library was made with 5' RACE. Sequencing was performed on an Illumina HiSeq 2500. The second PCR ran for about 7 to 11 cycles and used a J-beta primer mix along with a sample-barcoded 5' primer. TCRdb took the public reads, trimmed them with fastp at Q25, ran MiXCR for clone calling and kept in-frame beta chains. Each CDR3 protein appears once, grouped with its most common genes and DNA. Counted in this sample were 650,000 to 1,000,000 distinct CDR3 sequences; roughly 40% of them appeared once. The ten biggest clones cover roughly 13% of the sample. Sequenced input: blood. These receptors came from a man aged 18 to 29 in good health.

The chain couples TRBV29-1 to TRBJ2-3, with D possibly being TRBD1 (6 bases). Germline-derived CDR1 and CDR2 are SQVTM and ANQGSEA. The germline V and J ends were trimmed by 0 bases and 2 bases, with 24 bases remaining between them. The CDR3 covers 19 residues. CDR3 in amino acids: CSVEDLGHLLLLYTDTQYF. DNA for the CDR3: TGCAGCGTTGAAGATCTGGGACATCTCCTTCTTCTTTACACAGATACGCAGTATTTT.

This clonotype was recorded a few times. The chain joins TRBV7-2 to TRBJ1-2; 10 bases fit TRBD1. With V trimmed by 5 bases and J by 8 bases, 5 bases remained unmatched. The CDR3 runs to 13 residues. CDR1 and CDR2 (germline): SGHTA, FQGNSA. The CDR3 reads CASSRDRGSGYTF. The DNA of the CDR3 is TGTGCCAGCAGCAGGGACAGGGGTAGCGGCTACACCTTC.

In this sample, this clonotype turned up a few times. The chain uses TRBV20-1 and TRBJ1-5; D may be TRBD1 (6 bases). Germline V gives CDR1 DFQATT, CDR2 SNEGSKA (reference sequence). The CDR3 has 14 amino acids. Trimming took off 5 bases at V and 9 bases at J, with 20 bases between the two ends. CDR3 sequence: CSAYPDSEGRPQHF. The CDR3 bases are TGCAGTGCTTATCCGGACAGCGAGGGTAGGCCCCAGCATTTT.

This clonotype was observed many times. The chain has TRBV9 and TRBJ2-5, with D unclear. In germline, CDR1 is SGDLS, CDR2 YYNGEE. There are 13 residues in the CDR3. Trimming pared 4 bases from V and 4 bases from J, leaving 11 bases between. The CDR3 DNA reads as TGTGCCAGCAGCTCCCCAGGAACAGAGACCCAGTACTTC. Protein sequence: CASSSPGTETQYF.

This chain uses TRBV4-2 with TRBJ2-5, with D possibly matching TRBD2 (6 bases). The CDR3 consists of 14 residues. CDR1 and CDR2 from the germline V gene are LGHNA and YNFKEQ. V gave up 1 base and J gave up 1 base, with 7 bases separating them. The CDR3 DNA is TGTGCCAGCAGCCAAGTACTAGCCCAAGAGACCCAGTACTTC. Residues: CASSQVLAQETQYF.

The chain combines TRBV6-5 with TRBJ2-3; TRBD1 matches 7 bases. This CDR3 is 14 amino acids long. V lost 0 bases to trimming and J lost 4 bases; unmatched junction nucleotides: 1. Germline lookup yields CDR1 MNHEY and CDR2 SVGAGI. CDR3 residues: CASSYSTGADTQYF. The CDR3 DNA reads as TGTGCCAGCAGTTACTCTACAGGGGCAGATACGCAGTATTTT.

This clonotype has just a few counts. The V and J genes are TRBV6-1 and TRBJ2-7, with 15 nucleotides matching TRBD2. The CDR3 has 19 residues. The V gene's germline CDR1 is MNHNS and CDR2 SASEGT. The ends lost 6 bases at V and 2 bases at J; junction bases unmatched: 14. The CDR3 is CASRTRKGLAGGGTYEQYF. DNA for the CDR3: TGTGCCAGCAGAACACGGAAAGGACTAGCGGGGGGGGGGACCTACGAGCAGTACTTC.

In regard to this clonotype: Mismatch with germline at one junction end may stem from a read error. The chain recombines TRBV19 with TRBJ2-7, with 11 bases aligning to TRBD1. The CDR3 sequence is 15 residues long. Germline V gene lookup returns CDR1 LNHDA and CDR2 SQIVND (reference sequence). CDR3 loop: CASSIGTGGFNEQYF. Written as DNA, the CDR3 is TGTGCAAGTAGCATAGGGACAGGGGGTTTCAACGAGCAGTACTTC.

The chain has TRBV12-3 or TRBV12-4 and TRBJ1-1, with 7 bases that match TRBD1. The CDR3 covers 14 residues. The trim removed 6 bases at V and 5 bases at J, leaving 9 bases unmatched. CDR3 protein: CASRRQGVVTEAFF. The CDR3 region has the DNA TGTGCCAGCAGACGACAGGGTGTAGTAACTGAAGCTTTCTTT.

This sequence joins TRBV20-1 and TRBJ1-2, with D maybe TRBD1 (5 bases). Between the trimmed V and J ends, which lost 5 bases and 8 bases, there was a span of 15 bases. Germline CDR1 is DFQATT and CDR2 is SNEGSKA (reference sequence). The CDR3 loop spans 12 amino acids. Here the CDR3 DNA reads TGCAGTGCTCTAGACCCGGGGCGCGGCTACACCTTC. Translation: CSALDPGRGYTF.